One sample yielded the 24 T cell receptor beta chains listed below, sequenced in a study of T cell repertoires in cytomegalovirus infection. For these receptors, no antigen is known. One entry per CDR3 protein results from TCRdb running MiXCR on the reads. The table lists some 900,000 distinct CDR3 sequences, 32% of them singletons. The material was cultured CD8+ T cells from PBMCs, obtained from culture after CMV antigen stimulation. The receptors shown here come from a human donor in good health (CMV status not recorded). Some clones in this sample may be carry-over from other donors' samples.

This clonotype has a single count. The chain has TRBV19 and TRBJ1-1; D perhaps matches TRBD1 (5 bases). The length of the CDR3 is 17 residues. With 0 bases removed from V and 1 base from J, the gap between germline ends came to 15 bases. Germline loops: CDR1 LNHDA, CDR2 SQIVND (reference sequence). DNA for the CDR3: TGTGCCAGTAGTATAGATGGGGAAGGGGATACGAACACTGAAGCTTTCTTT. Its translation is CASSIDGEGDTNTEAFF. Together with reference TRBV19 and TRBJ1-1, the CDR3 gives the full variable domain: DGGITQSPKYLFRKEGQNVTLSCEQNLNHDAMYWYRQDPGQGLRLIYYSQIVNDFQKGDIAEGYSVSREKKESFPLTVTSAQKNPTAFYLCASSIDGEGDTNTEAFFGQGTRLTVV.

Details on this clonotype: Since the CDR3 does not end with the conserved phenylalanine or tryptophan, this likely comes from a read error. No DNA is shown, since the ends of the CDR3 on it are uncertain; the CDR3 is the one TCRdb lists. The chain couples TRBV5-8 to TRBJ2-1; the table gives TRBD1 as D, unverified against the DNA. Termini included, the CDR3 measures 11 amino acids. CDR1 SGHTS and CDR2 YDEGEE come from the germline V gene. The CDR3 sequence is CASSLANGERL.

In DNA, the CDR3 is TGCGCCAGCAGCCAACAGCACTCTGGAAACACCATATATTTT. This codes for CASSQQHSGNTIYF. J is TRBJ1-3 and V is TRBV4-3, with unresolved D. Germline V CDR1 and CDR2: LGHNA, YSLEER. This CDR3 region has 14 residues. With 2 bases removed from V and 0 bases from J, the gap between germline ends came to 5 bases.

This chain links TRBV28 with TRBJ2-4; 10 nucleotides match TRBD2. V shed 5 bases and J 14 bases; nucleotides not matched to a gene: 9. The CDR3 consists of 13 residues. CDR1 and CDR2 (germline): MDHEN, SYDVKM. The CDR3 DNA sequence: TGTGCCAGCAGTGAGATCCTAGCGGGGGTTGAGTACTTC. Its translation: CASSEILAGVEYF.

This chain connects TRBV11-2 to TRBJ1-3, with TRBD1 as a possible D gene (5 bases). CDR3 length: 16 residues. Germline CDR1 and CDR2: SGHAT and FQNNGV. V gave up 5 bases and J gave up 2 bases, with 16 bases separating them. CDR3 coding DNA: TGTGCCAGCAGCCCCAATCGCCGGGGACCTGGAAACACCATATATTTT. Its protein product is CASSPNRRGPGNTIYF.

The DNA for the CDR3 is TGTGCCAGCACCCCAGGGTTGGGCAATCAGCCCCAGCATTTT. Translation: CASTPGLGNQPQHF. This chain connects TRBV6-1 to TRBJ1-5; D is perhaps TRBD1 (5 bases). The germline V gene has CDR1 MNHNS and CDR2 SASEGT. The CDR3 extends over 14 amino acids. With 7 bases removed from V and 2 bases from J, the gap between germline ends came to 12 bases.

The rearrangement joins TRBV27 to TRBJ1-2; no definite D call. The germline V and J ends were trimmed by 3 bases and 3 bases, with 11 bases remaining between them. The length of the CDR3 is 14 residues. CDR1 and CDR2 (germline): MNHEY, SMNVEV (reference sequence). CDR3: CASSFLSGDYGYTF. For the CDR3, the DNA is TGTGCCAGCAGTTTCCTTTCAGGAGACTATGGCTACACCTTC.

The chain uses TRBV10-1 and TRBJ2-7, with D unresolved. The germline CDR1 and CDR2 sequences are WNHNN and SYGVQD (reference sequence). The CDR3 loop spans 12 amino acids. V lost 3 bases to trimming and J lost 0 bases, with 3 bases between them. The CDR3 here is CASSDNSYEQYF. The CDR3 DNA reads TGCGCCAGCAGTGACAACTCCTACGAGCAGTACTTC.

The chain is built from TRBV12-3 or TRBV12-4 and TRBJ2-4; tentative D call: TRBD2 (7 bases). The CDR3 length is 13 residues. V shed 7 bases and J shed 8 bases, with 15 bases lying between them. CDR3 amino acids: CASTWGGVDIQYF. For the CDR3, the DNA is TGTGCCAGCACCTGGGGGGGCGTGGACATTCAGTACTTC.

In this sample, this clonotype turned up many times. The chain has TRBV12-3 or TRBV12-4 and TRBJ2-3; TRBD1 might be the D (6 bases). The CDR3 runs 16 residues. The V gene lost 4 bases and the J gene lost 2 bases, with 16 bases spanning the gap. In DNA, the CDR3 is TGTGCCAGCAGTTCACAGGGATTGCCTTACACAGATACGCAGTATTTT. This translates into CASSSQGLPYTDTQYF.

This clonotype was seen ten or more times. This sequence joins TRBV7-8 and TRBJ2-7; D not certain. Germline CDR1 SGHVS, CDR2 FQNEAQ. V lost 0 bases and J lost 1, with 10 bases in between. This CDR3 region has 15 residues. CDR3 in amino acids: CASSLAGSGSYEQYV. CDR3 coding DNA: TGTGCCAGCAGCTTAGCCGGGTCAGGTTCCTACGAGCAGTACGTC.

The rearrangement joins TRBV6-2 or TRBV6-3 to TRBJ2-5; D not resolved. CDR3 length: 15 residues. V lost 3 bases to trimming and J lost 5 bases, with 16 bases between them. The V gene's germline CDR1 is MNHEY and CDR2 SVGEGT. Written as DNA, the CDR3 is TGTGCCAGCAGTTATGGCGAGACGGCCAGCGAGACCCAGTACTTC. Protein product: CASSYGETASETQYF.

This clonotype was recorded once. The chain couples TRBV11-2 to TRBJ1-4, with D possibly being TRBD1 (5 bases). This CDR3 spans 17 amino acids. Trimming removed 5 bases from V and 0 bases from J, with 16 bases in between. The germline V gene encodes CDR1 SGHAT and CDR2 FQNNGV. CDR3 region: CASSNRQLPATNEKLFF. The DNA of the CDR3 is TGTGCCAGCAGCAACCGACAGCTTCCTGCAACTAATGAAAAACTGTTTTTT. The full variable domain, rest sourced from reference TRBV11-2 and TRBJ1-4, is EAGVAQSPRYKIIEKRQSVAFWCNPISGHATLYWYQQILGQGPKLLIQFQNNGVVDDSQLPKDRFSAERLKGVDSTLKIQPAKLEDSAVYLCASSNRQLPATNEKLFFGSGTQLSVL.

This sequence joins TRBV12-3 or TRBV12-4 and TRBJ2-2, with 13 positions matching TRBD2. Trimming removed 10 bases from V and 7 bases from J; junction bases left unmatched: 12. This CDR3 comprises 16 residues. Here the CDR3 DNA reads TGTGCCACCCTACTAGCGGGGGGGCCTAAGTACGGGGAGCTGTTTTTT. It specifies CATLLAGGPKYGELFF.

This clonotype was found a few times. CDR3 in amino acids: CASSRDGNNEQFF. Written as DNA, the CDR3 is TGTGCCAGCAGCCGGGACGGCAACAATGAGCAGTTCTTC. The V gene is TRBV7-6, the J gene TRBJ2-1; D tentatively fits TRBD1 or TRBD2 (5 bases each). V gave up 5 bases and J gave up 5 bases, with 10 bases separating them. The germline CDR1 and CDR2 sequences are SGHVS and FNYEAQ. CDR3 length: 13 residues. The variable domain in full, completed from reference TRBV7-6 and TRBJ2-1, reads GAGVSQSPRYKVTKRGQDVALRCDPISGHVSLYWYRQALGQGPEFLTYFNYEAQQDKSGLPNDRFSAERPEGSISTLTIQRTEQRDSAMYRCASSRDGNNEQFFGPGTRLTVL.

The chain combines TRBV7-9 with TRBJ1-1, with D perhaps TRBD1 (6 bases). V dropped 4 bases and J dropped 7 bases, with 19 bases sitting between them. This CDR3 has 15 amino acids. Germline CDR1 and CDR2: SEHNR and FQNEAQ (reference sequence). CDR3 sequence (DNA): TGTGCCAGCAGCTCCACCACAGGGTTGCGGATTGAAGCTTTCTTT. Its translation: CASSSTTGLRIEAFF.

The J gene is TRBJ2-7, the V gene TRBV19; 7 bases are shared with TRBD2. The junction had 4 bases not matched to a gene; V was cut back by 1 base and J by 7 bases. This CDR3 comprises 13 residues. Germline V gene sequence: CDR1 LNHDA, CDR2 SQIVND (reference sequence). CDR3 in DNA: TGTGCCAGTAGTATAGCCTCAGCGGGGGAGCAGTACTTC. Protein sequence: CASSIASAGEQYF.

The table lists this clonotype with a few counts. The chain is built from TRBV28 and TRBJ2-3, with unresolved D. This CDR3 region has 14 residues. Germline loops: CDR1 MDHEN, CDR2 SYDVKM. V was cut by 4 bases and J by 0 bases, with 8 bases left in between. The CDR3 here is CASSWSLSTDTQYF. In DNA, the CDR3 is TGTGCCAGCAGTTGGTCTTTGAGCACAGATACGCAGTATTTT.

The DNA of the CDR3 is TGTGCCAGCAGCCCCTCGACAGGGGGTTTGGACTATGGCTACACCTTC. This translates into CASSPSTGGLDYGYTF. The rearrangement uses TRBV11-3 and TRBJ1-2, with 9 nucleotides matching TRBD1. Per germline, CDR1 SGHNT and CDR2 YENEEA. The V and J ends lost 5 bases and 3 bases, in that order; junction bases with no gene match: 10. The CDR3 length is 16 residues.

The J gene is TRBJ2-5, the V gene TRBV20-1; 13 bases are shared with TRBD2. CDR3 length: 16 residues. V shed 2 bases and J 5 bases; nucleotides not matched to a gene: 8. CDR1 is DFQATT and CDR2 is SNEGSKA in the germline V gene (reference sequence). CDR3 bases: TGCAGTGCTAGACGCCGACTAGCGGGGGGCCAGGAGACCCAGTACTTC. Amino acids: CSARRRLAGGQETQYF.

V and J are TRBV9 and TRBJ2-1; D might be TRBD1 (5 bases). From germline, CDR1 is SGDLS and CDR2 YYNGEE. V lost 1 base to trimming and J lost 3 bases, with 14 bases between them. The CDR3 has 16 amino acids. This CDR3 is CASSVKFRGNYNEQFF. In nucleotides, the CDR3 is TGTGCCAGCAGCGTAAAGTTTAGGGGAAACTACAATGAGCAGTTCTTC.

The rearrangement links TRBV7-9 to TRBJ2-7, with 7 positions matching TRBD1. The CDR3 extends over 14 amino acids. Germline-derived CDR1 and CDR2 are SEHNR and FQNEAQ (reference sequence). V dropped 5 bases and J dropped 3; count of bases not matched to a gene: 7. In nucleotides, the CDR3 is TGTGCCAGCAGCCATCCTGGGACAGACTACGAGCAGTACTTC. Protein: CASSHPGTDYEQYF.

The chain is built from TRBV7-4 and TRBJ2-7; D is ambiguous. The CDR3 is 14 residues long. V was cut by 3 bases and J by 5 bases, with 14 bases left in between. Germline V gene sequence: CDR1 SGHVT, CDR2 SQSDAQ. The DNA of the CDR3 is TGTGCCAGCAGCTTGGGATACGGACCGAACGAGCAGTACTTC. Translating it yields CASSLGYGPNEQYF.

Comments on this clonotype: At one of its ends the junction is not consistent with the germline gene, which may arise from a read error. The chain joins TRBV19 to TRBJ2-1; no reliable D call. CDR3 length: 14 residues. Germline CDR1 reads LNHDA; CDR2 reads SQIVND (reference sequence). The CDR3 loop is CVSSIDRADNEQFF. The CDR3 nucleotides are TGTGTCAGTAGTATAGATAGGGCGGACAATGAGCAGTTCTTC.